This T cell receptor beta chain was captured in a study of OX40 agonist ivuxolimab in advanced cancers. Broadly, across the study: Ivuxolimab, which targeted the costimulatory receptor OX40 (CD134), was an agonistic, fully human IgG2 monoclonal antibody. Intravenous ivuxolimab was administered to patients every 2 weeks at six dose levels: 0.01, 0.1, 0.3, 1.5, 3 and 10 mg/kg. Peripheral TCRbeta sequencing aimed to test whether ivuxolimab altered TCR sequence diversity and caused clonal T-cell expansion. Three dose-escalation patients achieved partial responses, one with hepatocellular carcinoma and two with cutaneous melanoma. Of the approximately 50 dose-escalation patients, hepatocellular carcinoma was present in around 19, melanoma in about 15, renal cell carcinoma in 9 and head and neck cancer in 9. Patients were allowed to have had prior anti-PD-1, anti-PD-L1 or anti-CTLA-4 therapy, and approximately 40% of the dose-escalation patients had been treated with checkpoint inhibitors. In the dose-escalation cohort, roughly 80% of patients were male, and the mean age was around 60 years, with a range of roughly 20 to 85. The paper describes the monotherapy dose-escalation part (N of about 47 patients) of the phase I trial of ivuxolimab. Broader findings and caveats from the paper: After ivuxolimab, expanded clones were on average more numerous among CD8+ T cells than among CD4+ T cells. Which antigens the clonally expanded peripheral T cells were specific for was not determined. At doses of 0.1 to 3.0 mg/kg, clonal expansion of both CD4+ and CD8+ blood T cells was observed from baseline to week 6. In partial responders in the 0.1-3.0 mg/kg groups, normalized peripheral clonal expansion was found to be among the lowest, especially among CD8+ T cells. Low levels of normalized T-cell clonal expansion were also seen in some patients who did not respond.

About this clone itself: What antigen it recognizes has not been identified. Base qualities are not at hand, and no much larger clone is one base apart.

The trial excluded patients who had a history of autoimmune disease or who were on systemic immunosuppression. In every dose cohort, peripheral blood was drawn for TCR sequencing at baseline, cycle 4 day 1, and cycle 7 day 1. The samples were taken from a phase I, first-in-human, multicenter, open-label dose-escalation trial of ivuxolimab. Adults with locally advanced or metastatic melanoma, renal cell carcinoma, hepatocellular carcinoma or head and neck squamous cell carcinoma were enrolled in the trial. Before TCR sequencing, CD4+ and CD8+ T cells were separately sorted from peripheral blood. The CDR3 spans 12 residues, from the cysteine through the phenylalanine. The read is trimmed to its CDR3 DNA, 36 bases read in frame from base 1. CDR1 and CDR2 (SGHTA, FQGNSA) derive from the germline V gene. V is reduced by 5 bases and J by 3 bases, leaving a spacing of 8 bases between them. Genomic DNA was extracted from sorted cells for sequencing of the TCRbeta CDR3 region. The immunoSEQ Assay was used for sequencing of TCRbeta CDR3 regions. TCRdb carries this immuneACCESS record with in-frame sequences only. Its versions omit some clonotypes, under half of them owing to an unresolved V gene in the studies checked, with the rest unexplained. A total of some 97,000 clones appear in this sample, more than 85% of them only once. Approximately 0.55% of the sample belongs to the ten largest clones.

This chain is built from TRBV7-2 and TRBJ2-7; TRBD2 is perhaps the D gene, given 5 matching bases. The starting material was CD4+ or CD8+ T cells sorted from blood, obtained in a trial of the OX40 agonist ivuxolimab. This TCR was recovered from an adult with an advanced solid tumor such as melanoma, head and neck, liver or kidney cancer. This receptor has the CDR3 CASSVLGYEQYF. At the DNA level, the sequence is TGTGCCAGCAGCGTACTAGGCTACGAGCAGTACTTC.